By sample share, the clone carrying this T cell receptor beta chain is medium-sized. Its antigen is still unknown. The data derive from a study of metastatic and nonmetastatic thyroid tumors. Study-level background: A comparison of repertoires was made across blood and tumor or nodule tissue from malignant and benign thyroid patients. Study-level results: For both blood and tumor, malignant thyroid tumors reportedly showed significantly higher TCR beta diversity than benign nodules did.

Each patient went into thyroid surgery without having received any treatment. The CDR3 consists of 13 residues. Trimming removed 5 bases at V and 4 bases at J, with 12 bases between. Germline lookup yields CDR1 MNHEY and CDR2 SMNVEV (reference sequence). As processed by the authors: Across clinicopathological groups, CDR3 differences served as the basis for building a distant-metastasis classifier for papillary thyroid cancer. TCRdb reprocessed the PCR reads using MiXCR. The V and J calls shown here were made by TCRdb, not taken from the authors' results. Here the sample spans tens of thousands of clones, 15% to 20% being singletons.

This clonotype was obtained from a male donor with papillary thyroid cancer or a benign thyroid nodule (not recorded which). Some clones in this sample may be carry-over from other donors' samples. V and J are TRBV27 and TRBJ2-7, with D perhaps matching TRBD1 (6 bases). Sequencing was done on a sample of blood. The CDR3 nucleotides read TGTGCCAGCAGTGCAGCAGGGGTGTACGAGCAGTACTTC. Residues: CASSAAGVYEQYF.